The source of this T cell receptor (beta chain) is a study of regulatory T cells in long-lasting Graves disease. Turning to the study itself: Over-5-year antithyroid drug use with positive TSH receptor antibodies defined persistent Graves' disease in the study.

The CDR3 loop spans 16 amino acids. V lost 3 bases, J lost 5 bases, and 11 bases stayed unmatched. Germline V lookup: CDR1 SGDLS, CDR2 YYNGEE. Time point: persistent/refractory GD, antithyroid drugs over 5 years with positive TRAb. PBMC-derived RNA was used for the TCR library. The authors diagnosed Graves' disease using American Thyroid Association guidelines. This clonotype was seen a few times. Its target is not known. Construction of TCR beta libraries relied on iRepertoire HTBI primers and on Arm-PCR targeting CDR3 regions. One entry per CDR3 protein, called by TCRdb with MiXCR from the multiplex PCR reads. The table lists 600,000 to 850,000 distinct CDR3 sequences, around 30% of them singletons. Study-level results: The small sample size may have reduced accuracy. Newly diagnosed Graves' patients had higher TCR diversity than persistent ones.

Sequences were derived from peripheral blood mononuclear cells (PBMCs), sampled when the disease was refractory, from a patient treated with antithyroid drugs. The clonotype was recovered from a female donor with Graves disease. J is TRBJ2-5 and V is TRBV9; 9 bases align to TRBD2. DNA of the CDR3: TGTGCCAGCAGCGATCCGCGGGAGGGCCGATGGGAGACCCAGTACTTC. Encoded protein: CASSDPREGRWETQYF.